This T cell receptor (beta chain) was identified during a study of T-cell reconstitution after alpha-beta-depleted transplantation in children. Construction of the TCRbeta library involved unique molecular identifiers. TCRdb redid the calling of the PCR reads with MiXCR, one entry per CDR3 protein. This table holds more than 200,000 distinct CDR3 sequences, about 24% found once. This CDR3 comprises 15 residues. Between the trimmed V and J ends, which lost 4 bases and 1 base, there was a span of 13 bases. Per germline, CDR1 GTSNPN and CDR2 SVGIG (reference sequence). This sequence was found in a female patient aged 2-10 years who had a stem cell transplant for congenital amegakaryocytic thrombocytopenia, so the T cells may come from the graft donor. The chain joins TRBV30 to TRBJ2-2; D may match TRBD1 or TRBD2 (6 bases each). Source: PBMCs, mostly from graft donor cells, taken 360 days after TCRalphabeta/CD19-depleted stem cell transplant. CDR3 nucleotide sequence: TGTGCCTGGAATAGGGGGGCTCTGAACACCGGGGAGCTGTTTTTT. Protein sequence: CAWNRGALNTGELFF.